This is a list of T cell receptor beta chains from one sample in a study of cytomegalovirus exposure and HLA in healthy donors. The repertoire was sequenced with immunoSEQ multiplex PCR; TCRdb's copy has only in-frame clones and lacks some. The table records around 140,000 clones, 70% to 80% of them present only once. The sample comprised PBMCs. These TCRs come from a woman aged 40 to 49 in good health and CMV-seropositive. CDR3s include the opening cysteine and the closing phenylalanine or tryptophan. D genes are given only for firm matches. Rows may omit the clone size; those that give it use once, few, many or a size class.

TRBD2,once,TRBJ2-1,TRBV7-6,TGTGCCAGCAGCTTAGGTGGCGGGAGGGCCTTGGATGAGCAGTTCTTC,CASSLGGGRALDEQFF
-,-,TRBJ2-2,TRBV5-6,TGTGCCAGCAGCACCCCCTCCCGGTCGAAAGAATCCGGGGAGCTGTTTTTT,CASSTPSRSKESGELFF
-,-,TRBJ2-4,TRBV2,TGTGCCAGCAGTGAGGAGGGGCGCGGGGACATTCAGTACTTC,CASSEEGRGDIQYF
TRBD1,-,TRBJ1-1,TRBV7-6,TGTGCCAGCAGCTTACCTCCGGGACAGGGGTCCCCAATGAACACTGAAGCTTTCTTT,CASSLPPGQGSPMNTEAFF
TRBD1,-,TRBJ1-2,TRBV7-9,TGTGCCAGCAGCCAAAACGTGCGGGACAGGGGACCCTACACCTTC,CASSQNVRDRGPYTF
-,medium-sized,TRBJ2-7,TRBV2,TGTGCCAGCAGCCCCACAGGGTTCCACTCCTACGAGCAGTACTTC,CASSPTGFHSYEQYF
-,-,TRBJ2-3,TRBV4-1,TGCGCCAGCAGCCACGCAGACAGGCCCCTCGGGACGCAGTATTTT,CASSHADRPLGTQYF
-,-,TRBJ2-2,TRBV5-1,TGCGCCAGCAGCTTTTCCCCACAGGGAACTGGGGAGCTGTTTTTT,CASSFSPQGTGELFF
-,once,TRBJ1-1,TRBV7-9,TGTTCCAGCAGCTTAGGAGACAGACTCCACACTGAAGCTTTCTTT,CSSSLGDRLHTEAFF
TRBD2,-,TRBJ2-7,TRBV5-4,TGTGCCAGCAGCTCACTAGCGGGAGTCAGCGAGCAGTACTTC,CASSSLAGVSEQYF
-,-,TRBJ1-4,TRBV6-5,TGTGCCAGCAGTTACGGAGGGAATTCTAATGAAAAACTGTTTTTT,CASSYGGNSNEKLFF